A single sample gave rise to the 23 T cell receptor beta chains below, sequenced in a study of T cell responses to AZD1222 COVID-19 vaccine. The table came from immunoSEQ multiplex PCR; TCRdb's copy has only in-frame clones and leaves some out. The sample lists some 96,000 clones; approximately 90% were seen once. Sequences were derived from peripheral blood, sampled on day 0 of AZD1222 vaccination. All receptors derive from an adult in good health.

The CDR3 bases are TGTGCCAGCAGTTTATGGACCCCGAAGGATCAGCCCCAGCATTTT. It specifies CASSLWTPKDQPQHF. The rearrangement links TRBV27 to TRBJ1-5, with no clear D. Germline V gives CDR1 MNHEY, CDR2 SMNVEV (reference sequence). Trimming removed 1 base at V and 5 bases at J, with 12 bases between. The CDR3 has 15 residues.

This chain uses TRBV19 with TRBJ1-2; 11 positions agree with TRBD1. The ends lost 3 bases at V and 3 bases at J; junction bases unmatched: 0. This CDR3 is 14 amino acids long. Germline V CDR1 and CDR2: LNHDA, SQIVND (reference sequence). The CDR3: CASSMGQGDYGYTF. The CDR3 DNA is TGTGCCAGTAGTATGGGACAGGGGGACTATGGCTACACCTTC. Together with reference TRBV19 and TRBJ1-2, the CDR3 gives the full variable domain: DGGITQSPKYLFRKEGQNVTLSCEQNLNHDAMYWYRQDPGQGLRLIYYSQIVNDFQKGDIAEGYSVSREKKESFPLTVTSAQKNPTAFYLCASSMGQGDYGYTFGSGTRLTVV.

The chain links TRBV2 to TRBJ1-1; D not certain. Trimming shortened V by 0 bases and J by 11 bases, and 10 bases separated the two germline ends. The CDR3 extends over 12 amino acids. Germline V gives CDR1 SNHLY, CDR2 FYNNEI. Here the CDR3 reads CASSEARAVAFF. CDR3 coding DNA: TGTGCCAGCAGTGAAGCGCGGGCAGTTGCTTTCTTT.

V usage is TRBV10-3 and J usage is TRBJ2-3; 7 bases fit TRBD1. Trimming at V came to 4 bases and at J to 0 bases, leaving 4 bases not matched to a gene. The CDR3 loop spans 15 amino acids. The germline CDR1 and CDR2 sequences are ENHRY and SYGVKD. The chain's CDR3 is CAISAPGQSTDTQYF. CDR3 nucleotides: TGTGCCATCAGTGCACCGGGACAGAGCACAGATACGCAGTATTTT.

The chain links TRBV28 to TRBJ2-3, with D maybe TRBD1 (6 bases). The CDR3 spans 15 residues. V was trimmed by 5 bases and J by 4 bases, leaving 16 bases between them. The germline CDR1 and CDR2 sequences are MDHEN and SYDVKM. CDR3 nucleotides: TGTGCCAGCAGTCAAACAGGGCTCCACGCAGATACGCAGTATTTT. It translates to CASSQTGLHADTQYF. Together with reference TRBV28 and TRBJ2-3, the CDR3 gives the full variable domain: DVKVTQSSRYLVKRTGEKVFLECVQDMDHENMFWYRQDPGLGLRLIYFSYDVKMKEKGDIPEGYSVSREKKERFSLILESASTNQTSMYLCASSQTGLHADTQYFGPGTRLTVL.

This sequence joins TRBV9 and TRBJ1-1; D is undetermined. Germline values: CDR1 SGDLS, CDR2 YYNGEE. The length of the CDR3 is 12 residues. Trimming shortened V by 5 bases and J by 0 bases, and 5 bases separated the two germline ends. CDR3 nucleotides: TGTGCCAGCAGTTCTATGAACACTGAAGCTTTCTTT. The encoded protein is CASSSMNTEAFF. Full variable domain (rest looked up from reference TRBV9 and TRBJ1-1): DSGVTQTPKHLITATGQRVTLRCSPRSGDLSVYWYQQSLDQGLQFLIQYYNGEERAKGNILERFSAQQFPDLHSELNLSSLELGDSALYFCASSSMNTEAFFGQGTRLTVV.

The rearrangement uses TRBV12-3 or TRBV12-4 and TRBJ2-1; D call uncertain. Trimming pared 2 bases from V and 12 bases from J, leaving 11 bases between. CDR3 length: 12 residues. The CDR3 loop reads CASSLSGRVQFF. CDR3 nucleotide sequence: TGTGCCAGCAGTTTATCGGGTCGGGTGCAGTTCTTC.

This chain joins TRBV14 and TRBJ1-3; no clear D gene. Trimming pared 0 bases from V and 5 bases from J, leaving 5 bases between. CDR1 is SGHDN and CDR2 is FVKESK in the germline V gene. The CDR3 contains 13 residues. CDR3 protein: CASSQELRNTIYF. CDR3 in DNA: TGTGCCAGCAGCCAAGAGTTAAGAAACACCATATATTTT.

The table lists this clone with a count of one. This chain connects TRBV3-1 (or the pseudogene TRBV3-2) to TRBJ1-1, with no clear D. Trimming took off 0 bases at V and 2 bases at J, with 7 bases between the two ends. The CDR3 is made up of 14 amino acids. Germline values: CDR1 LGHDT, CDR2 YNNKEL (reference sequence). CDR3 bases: TGTGCCAGCAGCCAAGATCTGGGTAACACTGAAGCTTTCTTT. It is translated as CASSQDLGNTEAFF.

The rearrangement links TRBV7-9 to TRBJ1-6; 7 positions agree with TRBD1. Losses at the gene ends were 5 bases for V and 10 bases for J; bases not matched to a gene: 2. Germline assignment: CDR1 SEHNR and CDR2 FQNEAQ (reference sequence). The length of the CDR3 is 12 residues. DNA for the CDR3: TGTGCCAGCAGCCCAGGGGGATCACCCCTCCACTTT. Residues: CASSPGGSPLHF.

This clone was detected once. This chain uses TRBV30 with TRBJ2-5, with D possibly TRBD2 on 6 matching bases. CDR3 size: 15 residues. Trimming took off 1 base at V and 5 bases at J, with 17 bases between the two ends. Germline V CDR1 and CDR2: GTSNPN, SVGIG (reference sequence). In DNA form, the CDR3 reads TGTGCCTGGAGTGCTGCGCGGGGAATAGGGGAGACCCAGTACTTC. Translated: CAWSAARGIGETQYF.

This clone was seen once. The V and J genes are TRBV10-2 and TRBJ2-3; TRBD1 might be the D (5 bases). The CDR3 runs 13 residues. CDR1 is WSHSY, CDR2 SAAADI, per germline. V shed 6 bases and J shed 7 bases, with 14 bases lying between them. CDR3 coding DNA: TGCGCCAGCAGCGATATCACAGGATATACGCAGTATTTT. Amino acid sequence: CASSDITGYTQYF.

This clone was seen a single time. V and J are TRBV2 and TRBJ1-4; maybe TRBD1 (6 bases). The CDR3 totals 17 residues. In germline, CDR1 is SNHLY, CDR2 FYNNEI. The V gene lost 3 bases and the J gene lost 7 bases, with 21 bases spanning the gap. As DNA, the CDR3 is TGTGCCAGCAGTGAGATGGACAACAGGGATTTAATTGAAAAACTGTTTTTT. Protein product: CASSEMDNRDLIEKLFF.

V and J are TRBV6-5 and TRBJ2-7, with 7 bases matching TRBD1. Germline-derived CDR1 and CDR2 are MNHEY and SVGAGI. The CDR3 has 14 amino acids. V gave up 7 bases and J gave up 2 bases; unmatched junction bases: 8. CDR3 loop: CASTSGTVTYEQYF. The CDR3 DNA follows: TGTGCCAGCACCTCCGGGACAGTAACCTACGAGCAGTACTTC.

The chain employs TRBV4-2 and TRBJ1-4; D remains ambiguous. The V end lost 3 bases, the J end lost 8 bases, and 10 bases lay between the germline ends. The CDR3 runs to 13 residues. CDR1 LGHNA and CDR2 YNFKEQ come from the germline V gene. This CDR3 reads CASSQIKGEKLFF. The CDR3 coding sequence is TGTGCCAGCAGCCAGATAAAGGGCGAAAAACTGTTTTTT.

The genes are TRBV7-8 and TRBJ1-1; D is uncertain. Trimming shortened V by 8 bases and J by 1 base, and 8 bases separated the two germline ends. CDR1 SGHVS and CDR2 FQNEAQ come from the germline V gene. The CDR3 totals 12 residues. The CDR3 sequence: CASGHGNTEAFF. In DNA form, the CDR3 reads TGTGCCAGCGGCCACGGGAACACTGAAGCTTTCTTT.

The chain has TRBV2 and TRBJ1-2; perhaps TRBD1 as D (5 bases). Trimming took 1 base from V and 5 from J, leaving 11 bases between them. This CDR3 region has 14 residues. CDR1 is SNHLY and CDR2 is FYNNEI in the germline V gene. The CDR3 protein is CASSEGQLFYGYTF. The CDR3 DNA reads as TGTGCCAGCAGTGAAGGACAGCTATTTTATGGCTACACCTTC.

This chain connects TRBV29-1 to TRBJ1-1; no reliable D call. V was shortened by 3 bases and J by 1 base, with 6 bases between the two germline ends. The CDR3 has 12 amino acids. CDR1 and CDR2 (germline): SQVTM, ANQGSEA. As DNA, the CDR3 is TGCAGCGTTGACAGGACGAACACTGAAGCTTTCTTT. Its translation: CSVDRTNTEAFF. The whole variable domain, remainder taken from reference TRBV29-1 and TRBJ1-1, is SAVISQKPSRDICQRGTSLTIQCQVDSQVTMMFWYRQQPGQSLTLIATANQGSEATYESGFVIDKFPISRPNLTFSTLTVSNMSPEDSSIYLCSVDRTNTEAFFGQGTRLTVV.

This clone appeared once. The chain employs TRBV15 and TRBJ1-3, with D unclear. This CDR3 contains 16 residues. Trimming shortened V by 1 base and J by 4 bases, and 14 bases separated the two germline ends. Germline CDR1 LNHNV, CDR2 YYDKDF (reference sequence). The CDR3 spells CATSRAISSKGNTIYF. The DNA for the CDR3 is TGTGCCACCAGCAGAGCAATTAGTTCCAAAGGAAACACCATATATTTT. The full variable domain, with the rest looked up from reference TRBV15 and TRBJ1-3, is DAMVIQNPRYQVTQFGKPVTLSCSQTLNHNVMYWYQQKSSQAPKLLFHYYDKDFNNEADTPDNFQSRRPNTSFCFLDIRSPGLGDTAMYLCATSRAISSKGNTIYFGEGSWLTVV.

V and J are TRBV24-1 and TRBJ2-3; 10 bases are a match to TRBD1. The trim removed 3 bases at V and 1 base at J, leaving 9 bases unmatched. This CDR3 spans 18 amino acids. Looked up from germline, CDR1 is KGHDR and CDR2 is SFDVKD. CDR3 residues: CATSDGPGTGVGTDTQYF. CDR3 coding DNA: TGTGCCACCAGTGATGGGCCCGGGACAGGGGTGGGCACAGATACGCAGTATTTT.

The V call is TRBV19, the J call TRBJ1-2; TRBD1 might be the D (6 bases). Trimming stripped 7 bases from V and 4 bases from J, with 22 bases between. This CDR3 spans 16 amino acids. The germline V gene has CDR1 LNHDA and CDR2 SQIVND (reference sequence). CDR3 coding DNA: TGTGCCAGTACAAATGCCGGGACACATCTGGTCTATGGCTACACCTTC. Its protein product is CASTNAGTHLVYGYTF.

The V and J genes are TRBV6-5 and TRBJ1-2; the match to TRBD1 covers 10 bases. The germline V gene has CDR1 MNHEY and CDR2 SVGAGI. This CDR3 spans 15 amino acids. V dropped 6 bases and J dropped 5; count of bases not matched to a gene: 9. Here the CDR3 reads CASRERQGAHYGYTF. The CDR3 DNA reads TGTGCCAGCAGAGAGAGACAGGGGGCGCATTATGGCTACACCTTC.

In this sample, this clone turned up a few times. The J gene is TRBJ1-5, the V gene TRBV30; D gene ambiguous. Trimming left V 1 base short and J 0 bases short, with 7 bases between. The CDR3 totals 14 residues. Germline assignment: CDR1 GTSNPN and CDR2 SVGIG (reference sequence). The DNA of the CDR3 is TGTGCCTGGAGTGGAGATTATAGCAATCAGCCCCAGCATTTT. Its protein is CAWSGDYSNQPQHF.